These 24 T cell receptor beta chains were sequenced from one sample in a study of identical twins. MiXCR was run by TCRdb on the 5' RACE reads, yielding one entry per CDR3 protein. The repertoire consists of more than 1.5 million distinct CDR3 sequences, with roughly 35% occurring once and the leading ten covering more than 0.25%. Sequenced sample: cord blood. Source of these receptors: a newborn girl in good health.

This clonotype showed up just a few times. The V gene is TRBV27, the J gene TRBJ2-7; 11 nucleotides agree with TRBD1. The germline V gene has CDR1 MNHEY and CDR2 SMNVEV (reference sequence). The CDR3 loop spans 14 amino acids. The V and J ends lost 5 bases and 4 bases, in that order; junction bases with no gene match: 4. CDR3 nucleotides: TGTGCCAGCAGTGCATGGGACAGGGGGTACGAGCAGTACTTC. The encoded protein is CASSAWDRGYEQYF.

The chain employs TRBV21-1 and TRBJ2-7; the table's D gene call, TRBD2, was not cross checked with the DNA. TRBV21-1 is designated a pseudogene. This CDR3 region has 14 residues. In DNA, the CDR3 is TGTGCCAGCAGCTCAGACCCGGGGGCCTACGAGCAGTACTTC. It encodes CASSSDPGAYEQYF.

This clonotype was counted only a few times. The chain uses TRBV20-1 and TRBJ1-4; D might be TRBD1 (5 bases). Germline loops: CDR1 DFQATT, CDR2 SNEGSKA (reference sequence). The CDR3 covers 15 residues. The ends were cut back, 2 bases at V and 1 base at J, with 11 bases in the middle. Here the CDR3 DNA reads TGCAGTGCTAGAACGGGGGGGGTAACTAATGAAAAACTGTTTTTT. It translates to CSARTGGVTNEKLFF.

This chain uses TRBV6-6 with TRBJ1-3; the D is unclear. Per the germline V gene, CDR1 is MNHNY and CDR2 is SVGAGI (reference sequence). The CDR3 consists of 13 residues. Trimming took off 2 bases at V and 4 bases at J, with 6 bases between the two ends. This CDR3 is CASSYLEGNTIYF. CDR3 DNA: TGTGCCAGCAGTTACCTGGAGGGAAACACCATATATTTT.

V and J are TRBV7-9 and TRBJ1-1; tentative D call: TRBD1 (6 bases). Looked up from germline, CDR1 is SEHNR and CDR2 is FQNEAQ (reference sequence). The CDR3 consists of 13 residues. V shed 8 bases and J shed 4 bases, with 14 bases lying between them. The CDR3 DNA follows: TGTGCCAGCTCCATCGGACAGACCACTGAAGCTTTCTTT. It translates to CASSIGQTTEAFF.

This clonotype was found a few times. This chain connects TRBV4-1 to TRBJ2-5; TRBD2 aligns across 14 bases. TRBJ2-7 matches the DNA end more closely, so the J call is doubtful. This CDR3 spans 15 amino acids. From germline, CDR1 is MGHRA and CDR2 YSYEKL. The CDR3 nucleotides are TGCGCCAGCAGCCTGGGACTAGCGGGAGCGGGCGAGCAGTACTTC. It specifies CASSLGLAGAGEQYF.

On this clonotype: A clone one base away is much larger, so this may be a read error. The rearrangement uses TRBV10-3 and TRBJ2-1; the match to TRBD2 covers 8 bases. CDR1 and CDR2 (germline): ENHRY, SYGVKD. This CDR3 is built from 13 residues. CDR3 amino acids: CAIAPTSASEQSF. The CDR3 DNA follows: TGTGCCATCGCCCCGACTAGCGCGAGTGAGCAGTCCTTC.

V gene TRBV7-8 combines with J gene TRBJ1-4; 9 nucleotides line up with TRBD1. The CDR3 is 16 amino acids. V trimming: 4 bases; J trimming: 8 bases; junction bases outside the gene matches: 11. Germline V gene data show CDR1 as SGHVS and CDR2 as FQNEAQ. CDR3 DNA: TGTGCCAGCAGCTCGACCCGGACAGGGGCGAAGGAAAAACTGTTTTTT. Residues: CASSSTRTGAKEKLFF.

The chain couples TRBV4-1 to TRBJ2-5; 15 positions agree with TRBD2. Judging by the DNA end, TRBJ2-7 fits better; the J call may be wrong. The length of the CDR3 is 16 residues. Germline V gives CDR1 MGHRA, CDR2 YSYEKL. The CDR3 reads CASSQGGTSGRNEQYF. CDR3 nucleotides: TGCGCCAGCAGCCAAGGAGGGACTAGCGGGAGGAACGAGCAGTACTTC.

This clonotype was counted a few times. The gene calls are TRBV5-1 and TRBJ2-1; D call uncertain. The CDR3 contains 16 residues. Germline V gene sequence: CDR1 SGHRS, CDR2 YFSETQ. Trimming shortened V by 0 bases and J by 3 bases, and 13 bases separated the two germline ends. The CDR3 sequence is CASSLGAAHYYNEQFF. In nucleotides, the CDR3 is TGCGCCAGCAGCTTGGGGGCGGCCCACTACTACAATGAGCAGTTCTTC.

This clonotype has only a few counts. The CDR3 is CSARTTGKGYGYTF. For the CDR3, the DNA is TGCAGTGCTAGAACGACAGGGAAGGGTTATGGCTACACCTTC. The genes are TRBV20-1 and TRBJ1-2, with TRBD1 identical over 7 bases. The CDR3 runs 14 residues. J gave up 5 bases and V 2 bases, and 8 bases lay outside the gene matches. Germline V gene data show CDR1 as DFQATT and CDR2 as SNEGSKA (reference sequence).

This clonotype was observed a handful of times. The V gene is TRBV6-1, the J gene TRBJ1-2; 8 bases agree with TRBD1. The V and J ends lost 2 bases and 4 bases, in that order; junction bases with no gene match: 9. CDR3 length equals 16 residues. Germline loops: CDR1 MNHNS, CDR2 SASEGT. The CDR3: CASSEQGAIGLYGYTF. For the CDR3, the DNA is TGTGCCAGCAGTGAACAGGGGGCCATTGGCCTCTATGGCTACACCTTC.

This clonotype was seen more than once but under ten times. The chain carries TRBV6-1 and TRBJ1-6; D remains ambiguous. The germline V gene encodes CDR1 MNHNS and CDR2 SASEGT. Trimming pared 7 bases from V and 4 bases from J, leaving 11 bases between. The CDR3 runs to 14 residues. CDR3 protein: CASIYSRYNSPLHF. CDR3 DNA: TGTGCCAGCATCTACTCGCGTTATAATTCACCCCTCCACTTT.

This clonotype was recorded a few times. This chain uses TRBV27 with TRBJ2-1; 8 bases agree with TRBD1. Losses at the gene ends were 8 bases for V and 8 bases for J; bases not matched to a gene: 8. This CDR3 comprises 13 residues. CDR1 is MNHEY and CDR2 is SMNVEV in the germline V gene (reference sequence). CDR3 sequence reads: CASGFGQGDEQFF. The CDR3 DNA is TGTGCCAGCGGATTCGGACAGGGAGATGAGCAGTTCTTC.

This clonotype has a single count. With a much larger clone just one base away, this may be a read error. V is TRBV25-1 and J is TRBJ1-2, with D maybe TRBD1 (6 bases). The CDR3 totals 11 residues. The germline V gene has CDR1 MGHDK and CDR2 SYGVNS. The CDR3 protein is CASSYRAGYSF. The CDR3, as DNA: TGTGCCAGCAGCTACAGGGCAGGCTACAGCTTC.

This clonotype occurred a few times. The chain uses TRBV7-2 and TRBJ2-5, with D hard to call. The germline V gene encodes CDR1 SGHTA and CDR2 FQGNSA. V lost 6 bases and J 5 bases, leaving 19 bases between the germline ends. The CDR3 spans 15 residues. CDR3 loop: CASSSARRKAETQYF. The CDR3 coding sequence is TGTGCCAGCAGTTCCGCGAGGCGAAAAGCCGAGACCCAGTACTTC.

The chain is built from TRBV12-3 or TRBV12-4 and TRBJ2-7, with D maybe TRBD2 (7 bases). This CDR3 spans 14 amino acids. V dropped 3 bases and J dropped 5 bases, with 14 bases sitting between them. DNA for the CDR3: TGTGCCAGCAGTTTGTCGGGGGGCCTCGACGAGCAGTACTTC. It is translated as CASSLSGGLDEQYF.

This chain uses TRBV12-3 or TRBV12-4 with TRBJ1-2; perhaps TRBD1 as D (6 bases). CDR3 size: 14 residues. Trimming took 3 bases from V and 3 from J, leaving 11 bases between them. The CDR3 nucleotides are TGTGCCAGCAGTTTCGACAGGCGCTACTATGGCTACACCTTC. Its protein product is CASSFDRRYYGYTF.

This clonotype was counted between two and nine times. The chain employs TRBV20-1 and TRBJ2-4; D remains ambiguous. The CDR3 covers 11 residues. Germline V lookup: CDR1 DFQATT, CDR2 SNEGSKA (reference sequence). The ends were cut back, 3 bases at V and 9 bases at J, with 9 bases in the middle. Here the CDR3 reads CSASLRSIQYF. In DNA, the CDR3 is TGCAGTGCTAGTTTGAGGAGCATTCAGTACTTC.

This clonotype was seen a few times. V gene TRBV5-1 combines with J gene TRBJ2-3; TRBD2 might be the D (5 bases). The CDR3 is 12 amino acids. CDR1 is SGHRS and CDR2 is YFSETQ in the germline V gene. V lost 7 bases to trimming and J lost 6 bases, with 12 bases between them. The CDR3 DNA is TGCGCCAGCGGCAGGACTGGGGATACGCAGTATTTT. Translation: CASGRTGDTQYF. Full variable domain (rest looked up from reference TRBV5-1 and TRBJ2-3): KAGVTQTPRYLIKTRGQQVTLSCSPISGHRSVSWYQQTPGQGLQFLFEYFSETQRNKGNFPGRFSGRQFSNSRSEMNVSTLELGDSALYLCASGRTGDTQYFGPGTRLTVL.

The CDR3 protein is CASSPGPPSSYEQYF. The CDR3, as DNA: TGTGCCAGCAGCCCGGGACCCCCTAGCTCCTACGAGCAGTACTTC. The J gene is TRBJ2-7, the V gene TRBV7-2, with D perhaps assigned TRBD1 or TRBD2 (5 bases each). V dropped 5 bases and J dropped 0 bases, with 14 bases sitting between them. Germline V gene sequence: CDR1 SGHTA, CDR2 FQGNSA. The CDR3 runs to 15 residues.

This clonotype has more than one count but fewer than ten. The chain links TRBV11-2 to TRBJ2-1; 14 nucleotides agree with TRBD2. This CDR3 has 18 residues. V trimming: 0 bases; J trimming: 1 base; junction bases outside the gene matches: 2. Germline V gene data show CDR1 as SGHAT and CDR2 as FQNNGV. CDR3 in amino acids: CASSLDRLAGGSYNEQFF. CDR3 nucleotides: TGTGCCAGCAGCTTAGATCGACTAGCGGGGGGGTCCTACAATGAGCAGTTCTTC.

The chain combines TRBV20-1 with TRBJ2-3; no reliable D call. V dropped 5 bases and J dropped 1 base, with 13 bases sitting between them. The CDR3 sequence is 14 residues long. Per germline, CDR1 DFQATT and CDR2 SNEGSKA (reference sequence). CDR3 loop: CSALEMLGTDTQYF. CDR3 in DNA: TGCAGTGCTCTTGAAATGTTGGGCACAGATACGCAGTATTTT.

This clonotype has only one observation. CDR3 amino acids: CAISGERGVYNEQYF. CDR3 DNA: TGTGCCATCAGTGGGGAGCGGGGGGTCTACAATGAGCAGTACTTC. This rearrangement joins TRBV10-3 to TRBJ2-5; TRBD2 agrees at 9 bases. The CDR3 contains 15 residues. From germline, CDR1 is ENHRY and CDR2 SYGVKD. J was trimmed by 11 bases and V by 4 bases; bases with no gene match: 14.